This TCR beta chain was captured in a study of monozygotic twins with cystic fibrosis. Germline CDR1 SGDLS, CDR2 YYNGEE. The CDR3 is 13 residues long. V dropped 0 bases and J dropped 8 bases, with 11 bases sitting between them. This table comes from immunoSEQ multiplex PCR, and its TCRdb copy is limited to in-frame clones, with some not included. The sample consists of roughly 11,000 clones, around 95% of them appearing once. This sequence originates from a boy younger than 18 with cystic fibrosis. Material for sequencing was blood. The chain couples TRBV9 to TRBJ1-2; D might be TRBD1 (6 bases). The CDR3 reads CASSVVQGGGYTF. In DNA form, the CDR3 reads TGTGCCAGCAGCGTAGTACAGGGAGGAGGCTACACCTTC. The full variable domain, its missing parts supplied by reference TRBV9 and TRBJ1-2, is DSGVTQTPKHLITATGQRVTLRCSPRSGDLSVYWYQQSLDQGLQFLIQYYNGEERAKGNILERFSAQQFPDLHSELNLSSLELGDSALYFCASSVVQGGGYTFGSGTRLTVV.